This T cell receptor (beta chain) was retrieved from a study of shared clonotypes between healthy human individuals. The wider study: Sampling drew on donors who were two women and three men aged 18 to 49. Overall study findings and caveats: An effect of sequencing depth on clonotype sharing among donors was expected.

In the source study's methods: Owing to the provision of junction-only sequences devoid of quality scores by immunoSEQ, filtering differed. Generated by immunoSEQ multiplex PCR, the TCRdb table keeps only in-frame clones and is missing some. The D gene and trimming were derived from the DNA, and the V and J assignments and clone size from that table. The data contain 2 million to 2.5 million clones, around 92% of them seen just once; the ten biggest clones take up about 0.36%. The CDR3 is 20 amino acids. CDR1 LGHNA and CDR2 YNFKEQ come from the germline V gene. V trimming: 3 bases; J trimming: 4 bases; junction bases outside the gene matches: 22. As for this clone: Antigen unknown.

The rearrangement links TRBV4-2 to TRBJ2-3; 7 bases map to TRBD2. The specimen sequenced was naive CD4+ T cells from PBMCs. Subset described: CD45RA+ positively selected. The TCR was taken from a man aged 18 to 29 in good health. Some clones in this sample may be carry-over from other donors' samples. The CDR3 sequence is CASSQKSGINNLLLPDTQYF. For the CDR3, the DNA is TGTGCCAGCAGCCAGAAAAGCGGGATAAACAATCTCCTTCTCCCAGATACGCAGTATTTT.